Sequencing of this T cell receptor (beta chain) was carried out in a study of identical twins. Study results and limitations: Cord blood's abundant beta clonotypes had fewer insertions, unlike memory repertoires. Less excess twin sharing appeared in beta out-of-frame sequences.

As regards this clonotype: Its antigen is still unknown.

Germline V lookup: CDR1 WNHNN, CDR2 SYGVQD (reference sequence). V lost 1 base, J lost 2 bases, and 11 bases lay in between. The length of the CDR3 is 15 residues. Unique molecular identifiers were present on cDNA, and template switching added a universal primer site. TCRdb recomputed calls from the 5' RACE reads with MiXCR, one row per CDR3 protein. The data hold some 1,600,000 distinct CDR3 sequences, with about 31% observed a single time. Every sampled donor was Caucasian and healthy. The origin of this receptor is a newborn girl in good health. Sequences were obtained from cord blood. The chain combines TRBV10-1 with TRBJ2-5; possibly TRBD2 for D (6 bases). As DNA, the CDR3 is TGCGCCAGCAGTGAGTTGGTGGGGGGACAAGAGACCCAGTACTTC. Translation gives CASSELVGGQETQYF.